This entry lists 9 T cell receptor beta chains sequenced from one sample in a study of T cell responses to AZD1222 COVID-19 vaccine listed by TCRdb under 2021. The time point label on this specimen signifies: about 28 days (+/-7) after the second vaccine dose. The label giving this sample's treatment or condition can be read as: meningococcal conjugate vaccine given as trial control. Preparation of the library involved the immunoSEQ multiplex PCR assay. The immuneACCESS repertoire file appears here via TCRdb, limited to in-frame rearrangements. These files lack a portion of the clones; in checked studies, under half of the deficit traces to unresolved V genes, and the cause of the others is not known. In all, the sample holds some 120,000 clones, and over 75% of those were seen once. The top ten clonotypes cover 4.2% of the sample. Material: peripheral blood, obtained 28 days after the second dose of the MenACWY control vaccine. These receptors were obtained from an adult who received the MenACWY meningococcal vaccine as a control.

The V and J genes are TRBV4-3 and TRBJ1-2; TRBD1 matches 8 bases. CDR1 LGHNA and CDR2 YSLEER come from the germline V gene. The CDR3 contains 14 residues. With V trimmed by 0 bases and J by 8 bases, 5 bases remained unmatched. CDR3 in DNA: TGCGCCAGCAGCCAAGATCGGACAGGGCGAGGCTACACCTTC. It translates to CASSQDRTGRGYTF.

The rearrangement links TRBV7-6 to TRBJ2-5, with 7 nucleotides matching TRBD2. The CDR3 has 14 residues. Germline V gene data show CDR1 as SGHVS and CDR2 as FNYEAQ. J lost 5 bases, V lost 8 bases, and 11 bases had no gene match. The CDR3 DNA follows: TGTGCCAGCCACGGAGCGGGGAGGGGCGAGACCCAGTACTTC. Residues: CASHGAGRGETQYF.

The CDR3 here is CATSPGTSWADTQYF. CDR3 bases: TGTGCCACCAGTCCCGGGACTAGCTGGGCGGATACGCAGTATTTT. The rearrangement uses TRBV24-1 and TRBJ2-3, with TRBD2 matching over 9 bases. V trimming: 6 bases; J trimming: 6 bases; junction bases outside the gene matches: 9. The CDR3 contains 15 residues. The germline CDR1 and CDR2 sequences are KGHDR and SFDVKD.

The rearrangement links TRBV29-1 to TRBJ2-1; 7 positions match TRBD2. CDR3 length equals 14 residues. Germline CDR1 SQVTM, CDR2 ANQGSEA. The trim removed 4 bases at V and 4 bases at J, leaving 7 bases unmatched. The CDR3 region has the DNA TGCAGCGTTGGGGGCGGGAGTATGTACAATGAGCAGTTCTTC. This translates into CSVGGGSMYNEQFF.

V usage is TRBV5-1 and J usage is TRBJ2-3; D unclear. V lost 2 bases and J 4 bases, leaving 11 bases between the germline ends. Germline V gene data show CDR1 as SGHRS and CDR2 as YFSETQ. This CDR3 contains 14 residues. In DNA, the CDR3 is TGCGCCAGCAGCTTTCAACTCTCCGCAGATACGCAGTATTTT. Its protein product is CASSFQLSADTQYF.

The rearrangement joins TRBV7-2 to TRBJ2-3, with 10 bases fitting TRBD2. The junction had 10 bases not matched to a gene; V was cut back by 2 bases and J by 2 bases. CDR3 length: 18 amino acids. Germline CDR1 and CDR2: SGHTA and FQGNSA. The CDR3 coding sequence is TGTGCCAGCAGCTTACTGGCTAGCGGGAGTTCCTCCACAGATACGCAGTATTTT. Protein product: CASSLLASGSSSTDTQYF.

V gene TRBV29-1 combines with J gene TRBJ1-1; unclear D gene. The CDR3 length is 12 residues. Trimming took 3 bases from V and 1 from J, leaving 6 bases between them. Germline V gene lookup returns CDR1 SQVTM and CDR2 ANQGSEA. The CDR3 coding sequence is TGCAGCGTTGAGAGCGGGAACACTGAAGCTTTCTTT. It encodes CSVESGNTEAFF.

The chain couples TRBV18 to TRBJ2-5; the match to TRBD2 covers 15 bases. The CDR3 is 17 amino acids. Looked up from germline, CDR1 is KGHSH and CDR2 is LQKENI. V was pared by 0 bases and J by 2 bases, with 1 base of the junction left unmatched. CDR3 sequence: CASSPPGLAGGQETQYF. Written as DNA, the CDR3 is TGTGCCAGCTCACCACCGGGACTAGCGGGAGGTCAAGAGACCCAGTACTTC.

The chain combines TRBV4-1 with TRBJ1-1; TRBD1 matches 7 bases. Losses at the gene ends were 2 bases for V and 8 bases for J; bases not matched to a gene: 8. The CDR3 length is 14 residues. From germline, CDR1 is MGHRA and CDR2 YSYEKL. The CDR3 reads CASSQLLPGQEAFF. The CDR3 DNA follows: TGCGCCAGCAGCCAACTGCTTCCGGGACAGGAAGCTTTCTTT.